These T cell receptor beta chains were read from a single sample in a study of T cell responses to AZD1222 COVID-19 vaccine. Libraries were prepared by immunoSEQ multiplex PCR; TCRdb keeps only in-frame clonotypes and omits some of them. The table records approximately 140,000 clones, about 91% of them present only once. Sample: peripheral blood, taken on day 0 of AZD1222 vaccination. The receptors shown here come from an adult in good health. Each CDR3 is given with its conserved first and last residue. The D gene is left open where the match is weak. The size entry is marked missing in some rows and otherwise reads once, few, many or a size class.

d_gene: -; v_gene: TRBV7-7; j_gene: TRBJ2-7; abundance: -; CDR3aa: CASSAQRTRYGLGSYEQYF; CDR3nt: TGTGCCAGCAGCGCCCAACGGACAAGGTACGGGTTGGGGTCCTACGAGCAGTACTTC
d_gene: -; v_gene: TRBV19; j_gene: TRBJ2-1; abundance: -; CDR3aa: CASSIGADGNEQFF; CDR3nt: TGTGCCAGTAGTATTGGAGCAGATGGCAATGAGCAGTTCTTC
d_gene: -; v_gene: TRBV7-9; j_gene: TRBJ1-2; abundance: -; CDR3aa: CASSFETGLSDYGYTF; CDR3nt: TGTGCCAGCAGCTTTGAAACAGGTTTATCCGACTATGGCTACACCTTC
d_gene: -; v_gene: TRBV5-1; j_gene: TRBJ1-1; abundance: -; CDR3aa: CASSLVGVAGTEAFF; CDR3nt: TGCGCCAGCAGCTTGGTAGGTGTCGCGGGGACTGAAGCTTTCTTT
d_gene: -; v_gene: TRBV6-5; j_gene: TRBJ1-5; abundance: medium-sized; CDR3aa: CASSLSPRVPQHF; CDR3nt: TGTGCCAGCAGTCTCTCTCCTAGGGTTCCCCAGCATTTT
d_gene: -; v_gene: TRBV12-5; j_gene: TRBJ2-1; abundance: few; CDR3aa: CASGSRAGKQFF; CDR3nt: TGTGCTAGTGGGTCTCGGGCAGGGAAGCAGTTCTTC
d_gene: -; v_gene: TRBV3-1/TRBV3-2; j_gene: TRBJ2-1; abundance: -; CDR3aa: CASTGGENEQFF; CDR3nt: TGTGCCAGCACAGGGGGGGAGAATGAGCAGTTCTTC
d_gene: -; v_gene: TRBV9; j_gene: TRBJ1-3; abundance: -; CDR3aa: CASCRGDGNTIYF; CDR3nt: TGTGCCAGCTGTCGAGGGGACGGAAACACCATATATTTT
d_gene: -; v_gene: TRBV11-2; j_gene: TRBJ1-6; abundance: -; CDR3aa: CASSLGYSNSPLHF; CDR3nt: TGTGCCAGCAGCTTAGGGTACAGTAATTCACCCCTCCACTTT
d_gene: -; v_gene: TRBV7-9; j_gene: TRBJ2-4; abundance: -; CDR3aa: CASSPGRAKNIQYF; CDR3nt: TGTGCCAGCAGCCCTGGTCGGGCCAAAAACATTCAGTACTTC
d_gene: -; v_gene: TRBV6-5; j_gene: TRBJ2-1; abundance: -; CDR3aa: CASSFPGLNNEQFF; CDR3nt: TGTGCCAGCAGTTTTCCGGGACTTAACAATGAGCAGTTCTTC
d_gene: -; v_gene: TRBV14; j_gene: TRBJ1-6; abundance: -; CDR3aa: CASSQGAPLHF; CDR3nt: TGTGCCAGCAGCCAGGGAGCACCCCTCCACTTT
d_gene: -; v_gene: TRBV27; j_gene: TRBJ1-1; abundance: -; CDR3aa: CASSQPGEYTEAFF; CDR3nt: TGTGCCAGCAGTCAGCCGGGGGAGTACACTGAAGCTTTCTTT
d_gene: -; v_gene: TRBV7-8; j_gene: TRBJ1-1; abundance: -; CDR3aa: CASSLGRTENTEAFF; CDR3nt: TGTGCCAGCAGCTTAGGGAGGACAGAGAACACTGAAGCTTTCTTT
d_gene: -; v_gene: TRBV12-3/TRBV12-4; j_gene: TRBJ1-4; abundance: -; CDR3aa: CASSQRGNEKLFF; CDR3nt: TGTGCCAGCAGTCAGCGTGGTAATGAAAAACTGTTTTTT
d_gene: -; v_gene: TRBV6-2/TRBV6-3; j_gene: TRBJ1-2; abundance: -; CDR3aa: CASSPERHRRGYGYTF; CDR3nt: TGTGCCAGCAGTCCCGAGCGTCACAGGAGAGGCTATGGCTACACCTTC
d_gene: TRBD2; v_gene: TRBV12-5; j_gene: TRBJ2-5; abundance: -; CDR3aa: CASGISGGRQETQYF; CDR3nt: TGTGCTAGTGGTATAAGCGGGGGGCGACAAGAGACCCAGTACTTC
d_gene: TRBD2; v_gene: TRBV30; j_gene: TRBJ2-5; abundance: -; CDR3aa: CAWTIGTSGQETQYF; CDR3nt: TGTGCCTGGACTATCGGGACTAGCGGCCAAGAGACCCAGTACTTC
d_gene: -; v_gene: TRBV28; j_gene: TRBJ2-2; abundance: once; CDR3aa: CASSFRGELFF; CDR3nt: TGTGCCAGCAGTTTCAGGGGGGAGCTGTTTTTT
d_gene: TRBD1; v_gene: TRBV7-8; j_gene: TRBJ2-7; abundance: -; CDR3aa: CASSRGRRTGPDEQYF; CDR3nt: TGTGCCAGCAGCCGAGGGAGAAGGACAGGGCCCGACGAGCAGTACTTC
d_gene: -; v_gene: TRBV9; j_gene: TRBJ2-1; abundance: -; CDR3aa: CASSVGSPNEQFF; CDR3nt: TGTGCCAGCAGCGTAGGCTCCCCCAATGAGCAGTTCTTC
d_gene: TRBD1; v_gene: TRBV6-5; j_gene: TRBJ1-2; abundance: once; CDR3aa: CASSTGGGYTF; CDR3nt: TGTGCCAGCAGTACAGGGGGAGGCTACACCTTC
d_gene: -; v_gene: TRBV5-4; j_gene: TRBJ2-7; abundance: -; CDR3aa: CASTPGGTSYEQYF; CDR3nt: TGTGCCAGCACCCCCGGGGGTACCTCCTACGAGCAGTACTTC
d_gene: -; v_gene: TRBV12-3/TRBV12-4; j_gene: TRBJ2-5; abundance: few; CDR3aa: CASHSDPRETQYF; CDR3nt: TGTGCCAGTCACTCGGACCCAAGGGAGACCCAGTACTTC
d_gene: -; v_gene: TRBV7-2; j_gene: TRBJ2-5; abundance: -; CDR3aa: CASSLRGLAGSETQYF; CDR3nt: TGTGCCAGCAGCCTCCGCGGTCTTGCTGGGTCAGAGACCCAGTACTTC
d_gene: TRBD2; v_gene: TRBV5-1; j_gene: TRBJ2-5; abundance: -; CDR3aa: CASSLGGTKETQYF; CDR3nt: TGCGCCAGCAGCCTCGGGGGGACTAAAGAGACCCAGTACTTC
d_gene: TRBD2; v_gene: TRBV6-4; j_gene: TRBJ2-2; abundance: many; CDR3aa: CASSDLAGGPGELFF; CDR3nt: TGTGCCAGCAGTGACCTAGCGGGAGGCCCCGGGGAGCTGTTTTTT
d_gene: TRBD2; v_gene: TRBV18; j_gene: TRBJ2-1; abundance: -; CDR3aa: CASSPAGGYNEQFF; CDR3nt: TGTGCCAGCTCACCCGCGGGGGGATACAATGAGCAGTTCTTC
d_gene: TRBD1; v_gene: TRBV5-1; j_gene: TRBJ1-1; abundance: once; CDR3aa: CASSYTTGFQNTEAFF; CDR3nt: TGCGCCAGCAGCTATACGACAGGGTTCCAGAACACTGAAGCTTTCTTT
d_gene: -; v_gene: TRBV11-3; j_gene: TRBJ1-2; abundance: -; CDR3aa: CASSLSGGHGYTF; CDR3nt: TGTGCCAGCAGCTTGTCGGGAGGCCATGGCTACACCTTC
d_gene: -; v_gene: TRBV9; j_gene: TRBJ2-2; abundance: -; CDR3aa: CASSITGTGELFF; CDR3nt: TGTGCCAGCAGCATCACCGGGACCGGGGAGCTGTTTTTT
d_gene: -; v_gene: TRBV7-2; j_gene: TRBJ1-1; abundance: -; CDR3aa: CASSLGQIMNTEAFF; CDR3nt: TGTGCCAGCAGCTTAGGGCAGATCATGAACACTGAAGCTTTCTTT
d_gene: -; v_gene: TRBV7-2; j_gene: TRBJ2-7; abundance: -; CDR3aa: CASSLSFGVGEQYF; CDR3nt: TGTGCCAGCAGCTTATCCTTCGGCGTGGGCGAGCAGTACTTC
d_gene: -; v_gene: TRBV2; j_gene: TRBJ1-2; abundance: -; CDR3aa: CASSDGRAGYTF; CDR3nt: TGTGCCAGCAGTGACGGGAGGGCAGGCTACACCTTC
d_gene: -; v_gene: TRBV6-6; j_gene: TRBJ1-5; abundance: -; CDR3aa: CAIRGLLVNQPQHF; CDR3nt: TGTGCCATAAGAGGGCTCCTGGTCAATCAGCCCCAGCATTTT
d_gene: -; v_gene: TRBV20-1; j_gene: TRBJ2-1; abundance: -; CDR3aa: CSARLVDEQFF; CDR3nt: TGCAGTGCTAGACTAGTAGATGAGCAGTTCTTC